Sequencing of this T cell receptor beta chain was carried out in a study of shared clonotypes between healthy human individuals. Remarks on this clone: What it recognizes is unknown.

Produced via immunoSEQ multiplex PCR; TCRdb's table is partial and in-frame only. Among around 2,000,000 clones, about 95% were seen once, and the ten largest hold roughly 1.1%. Study-level points and caveats: Having only a few donors restricted how much genetic and exposure-history diversity was captured.

The naive CD8 population came from CD45RO-negative cells selected for CCR7, without terminally differentiated effector memory CD45RA+ cells. Germline lookup yields CDR1 MNHEY and CDR2 SVGAGI. V was trimmed by 4 bases and J by 7 bases, leaving 14 bases between them. The CDR3 consists of 14 residues. The TCR sequence derives from a young man in good health. Sequencing input: naive CD8+ T cells sorted from blood. The genes are TRBV6-5 and TRBJ2-4; possible D gene TRBD1, 6 bases. The CDR3 nucleotides read TGTGCCAGCAGTTCGGACAGCGCCCTGAACATTCAGTACTTC. Translated, it gives CASSSDSALNIQYF.